Following are 22 T cell receptor beta chains from one sample sequenced in a study of blood T cell repertoires in COVID-19. Assay: immunoSEQ multiplex PCR; the TCRdb copy retains only in-frame clones and omits some. The repertoire has more than 110,000 clones, roughly 84% of them found once; the top ten carry around 45%. Sequencing was carried out using peripheral blood. These receptors all stem from a human donor in a cohort sampled during active COVID-19.

The CDR3 DNA reads as TGTGCCAGTAGTAAGGGGTTATATGGCTACACCTTC. It encodes CASSKGLYGYTF. The rearrangement uses TRBV19 and TRBJ1-2, with D perhaps TRBD1 (5 bases). V gave up 4 bases and J gave up 5 bases, with 8 bases separating them. Germline V gene data show CDR1 as LNHDA and CDR2 as SQIVND (reference sequence). This CDR3 is 12 amino acids long.

V and J are TRBV19 and TRBJ2-6; D perhaps matches TRBD1 (6 bases). V was cut by 5 bases and J by 2 bases, with 10 bases left in between. CDR3 length: 15 residues. Germline V gene lookup returns CDR1 LNHDA and CDR2 SQIVND (reference sequence). The DNA for the CDR3 is TGTGCCAGTAGTCCTCAGGGGACTGGGGCCAACGTCCTGACTTTC. It translates to CASSPQGTGANVLTF.

The rearrangement uses TRBV2 and TRBJ1-6; no clear D. The CDR3 length is 13 residues. The germline V gene has CDR1 SNHLY and CDR2 FYNNEI. The V end lost 5 bases, the J end lost 7 bases, and 9 bases lay between the germline ends. CDR3 sequence (DNA): TGTGCCAGCAGTAATCGGGGAAATTCACCCCTCCACTTT. This sequence encodes CASSNRGNSPLHF.

In this sample, this clone turned up a few times. This chain links TRBV6-4 with TRBJ2-1; D may be TRBD2 (6 bases). CDR1 MRHNA and CDR2 SNTAGT come from the germline V gene. The V gene lost 6 bases and the J gene lost 3 bases, with 18 bases spanning the gap. The CDR3 sequence is 16 residues long. CDR3: CASSRRLLRGYNEQFF. CDR3 DNA: TGTGCCAGCAGCAGGCGCCTCTTGCGGGGCTACAATGAGCAGTTCTTC.

The J gene is TRBJ1-2, the V gene TRBV7-3, with TRBD1 identical over 10 bases. The CDR3 contains 14 residues. Per the germline V gene, CDR1 is SGHTA and CDR2 is FQGTGA. J gave up 2 bases and V 5 bases, and 2 bases lay outside the gene matches. Written as DNA, the CDR3 is TGTGCCAGCAGCCTGACAGGGGGCAACTATGGCTACACCTTC. The encoded protein is CASSLTGGNYGYTF.

The DNA of the CDR3 is TGTGCCAGTAGTCAACAGGGGGGCGAAAAACTGTTTTTT. It codes for CASSQQGGEKLFF. The chain combines TRBV19 with TRBJ1-4; 8 bases fit TRBD1. CDR1 and CDR2 from the germline V gene are LNHDA and SQIVND (reference sequence). There are 13 residues in the CDR3. V lost 5 bases and J lost 8; bases outside the gene matches: 4.

The gene calls are TRBV5-1 and TRBJ1-5, with a tentative D call TRBD1 (6 bases). The V end was cut by 0 bases, the J end by 7 bases, with 14 bases between. The CDR3 covers 15 residues. Germline V gene lookup returns CDR1 SGHRS and CDR2 YFSETQ. The CDR3 nucleotides read TGCGCCAGCAGCTTGGGCGGGGGCGATTCCCAGCCCCAGCATTTT. Residues: CASSLGGGDSQPQHF.

The table lists this clone with a few counts. The chain recombines TRBV2 with TRBJ1-2, with 10 nucleotides matching TRBD1. The V and J ends lost 9 bases and 4 bases, in that order; junction bases with no gene match: 2. The V gene's germline CDR1 is SNHLY and CDR2 FYNNEI. The CDR3 consists of 12 residues. CDR3: CARGQGFYGYTF. CDR3 sequence (DNA): TGTGCCAGGGGACAGGGGTTCTATGGCTACACCTTC.

The CDR3: CAWSRGGLYQETQYF. The CDR3 region has the DNA TGTGCCTGGAGTCGCGGGGGACTGTACCAAGAGACCCAGTACTTC. The chain links TRBV30 to TRBJ2-5; 7 bases are a match to TRBD2. The CDR3 spans 15 residues. V shed 2 bases, J shed 0 bases, and the junction held 6 bases outside the gene matches. Per the germline V gene, CDR1 is GTSNPN and CDR2 is SVGIG (reference sequence).

The chain uses TRBV11-2 and TRBJ2-1; D might be TRBD2 (5 bases). Germline V gene sequence: CDR1 SGHAT, CDR2 FQNNGV. V was shortened by 3 bases and J by 8 bases, with 14 bases between the two germline ends. CDR3 length equals 14 residues. CDR3 region: CASSFGLPRDEQFF. DNA for the CDR3: TGTGCCAGCAGCTTTGGACTTCCGCGGGATGAGCAGTTCTTC.

The CDR3 nucleotides read TGTGCCAGCAGCGCCTCGGGTAGCCCGGTCCAGAATGAGCAGTTCTTC. Protein product: CASSASGSPVQNEQFF. The chain employs TRBV9 and TRBJ2-1; D is uncertain. CDR1 and CDR2 from the germline V gene are SGDLS and YYNGEE. Trimming took 3 bases from V and 7 from J, leaving 20 bases between them. CDR3 length equals 16 residues.

The CDR3 region is CASSLGQGTEAFF. The CDR3, as DNA: TGTGCCAGCAGCTTAGGGCAGGGTACTGAAGCTTTCTTT. The chain has TRBV7-3 and TRBJ1-1, with D perhaps matching TRBD1 (5 bases). This CDR3 has 13 amino acids. Trimming took 2 bases from V and 5 from J, leaving 9 bases between them. CDR1 is SGHTA and CDR2 is FQGTGA in the germline V gene.

The chain joins TRBV9 to TRBJ1-3, with D possibly matching TRBD1 (5 bases). This CDR3 comprises 15 residues. Trimming shortened V by 1 base and J by 2 bases, and 10 bases separated the two germline ends. Germline CDR1 is SGDLS and CDR2 is YYNGEE. CDR3 DNA: TGTGCCAGCAGCGTAACGGCAGGGACTGGAAACACCATATATTTT. Amino acids: CASSVTAGTGNTIYF.

The chain has TRBV5-1 and TRBJ2-5; TRBD1 matches at 9 bases. Germline CDR1 SGHRS, CDR2 YFSETQ. With 4 bases clipped from V and 3 bases from J, the junction kept 4 bases outside the gene matches. CDR3 length: 14 residues. The CDR3, as DNA: TGCGCCAGCAGCCCCGGGACAGGGAAAGAGACCCAGTACTTC. This encodes CASSPGTGKETQYF.

Comments on this clone: Other DNA variants within this sample encode the same CDR3. The gene calls are TRBV2 and TRBJ2-5, with a weak D call TRBD2 (5 bases). V dropped 6 bases and J dropped 2 bases, with 10 bases sitting between them. Germline CDR1 is SNHLY and CDR2 is FYNNEI. The CDR3 is 13 amino acids. The CDR3 nucleotides are TGTGCCAGCAGAAGGACTGAACAAGAGACCCAGTACTTC. Translation: CASRRTEQETQYF.

The CDR3 reads CASSPTQGSYNEQFF. The DNA for the CDR3 is TGTGCCAGCAGCCCGACCCAGGGCTCCTACAATGAGCAGTTCTTC. This chain links TRBV3-1 (or the pseudogene TRBV3-2) with TRBJ2-1; weak D call: TRBD1 (5 bases). This CDR3 comprises 15 residues. Germline V gene sequence: CDR1 LGHDT, CDR2 YNNKEL (reference sequence). Trimming stripped 4 bases from V and 0 bases from J, with 10 bases between.

The rearrangement links TRBV3-1 (or the pseudogene TRBV3-2) to TRBJ2-1; a weak D match, TRBD1 (5 bases). V shed 4 bases and J shed 4 bases, with 14 bases lying between them. The CDR3 totals 15 residues. Germline CDR1 LGHDT, CDR2 YNNKEL (reference sequence). The CDR3 protein is CASSLRRDPYNEQFF. The CDR3 coding sequence is TGTGCCAGCAGCCTGCGCAGGGATCCATACAATGAGCAGTTCTTC.

The V and J genes are TRBV7-9 and TRBJ2-5; D gene ambiguous. Trimming cost V 4 bases and J 2 bases, with 11 bases left between them. The CDR3 contains 14 residues. The germline V gene has CDR1 SEHNR and CDR2 FQNEAQ (reference sequence). CDR3 sequence (DNA): TGTGCCAGCAGCTCGAACACAATACAAGAGACCCAGTACTTC. It specifies CASSSNTIQETQYF.

The V call is TRBV9, the J call TRBJ2-2; a weak D match, TRBD2 (6 bases). Germline V gene lookup returns CDR1 SGDLS and CDR2 YYNGEE. V shed 0 bases and J shed 5 bases, with 14 bases lying between them. The CDR3 runs 16 residues. The CDR3 loop reads CASSVGTGAETGELFF. CDR3 in DNA: TGTGCCAGCAGCGTAGGGACGGGAGCCGAAACCGGGGAGCTGTTTTTT.

The genes are TRBV4-3 and TRBJ2-3, with D hard to call. Trimming left V 0 bases short and J 1 base short, with 5 bases between. Germline V CDR1 and CDR2: LGHNA, YSLEER. This CDR3 has 14 amino acids. In DNA, the CDR3 is TGCGCCAGCAGCCAAGATACTGGCACAGATACGCAGTATTTT. It yields the protein CASSQDTGTDTQYF.

The CDR3 loop is CASSVTSTGRTDTQYF. CDR3 nucleotides: TGCGCCAGCAGCGTGACCTCGACAGGGAGGACAGATACGCAGTATTTT. The V gene is TRBV5-1, the J gene TRBJ2-3; possible D gene TRBD1, 7 bases. From germline, CDR1 is SGHRS and CDR2 YFSETQ. The V end was cut by 4 bases, the J end by 3 bases, with 18 bases between. The CDR3 has 16 amino acids. Full variable domain (outside the CDR3, taken from reference TRBV5-1 and TRBJ2-3): KAGVTQTPRYLIKTRGQQVTLSCSPISGHRSVSWYQQTPGQGLQFLFEYFSETQRNKGNFPGRFSGRQFSNSRSEMNVSTLELGDSALYLCASSVTSTGRTDTQYFGPGTRLTVL.

The rearrangement uses TRBV11-3 and TRBJ2-1; D is unclear. Trimming removed 4 bases from V and 12 bases from J, with 10 bases in between. Germline lookup yields CDR1 SGHNT and CDR2 YENEEA. There are 11 residues in the CDR3. The CDR3 DNA sequence: TGTGCCAGCAGCTCCGAGTTCGCGCAGTTCTTC. It specifies CASSSEFAQFF.